A selection of T cell receptor beta chains follows, all from one sample in a study of blood T cell repertoires in COVID-19. The repertoire was sequenced with immunoSEQ multiplex PCR; TCRdb's copy has only in-frame clones and lacks some. The data hold roughly 150,000 clones, with about nine tenths observed a single time. Sequenced input: peripheral blood. The receptors here all came from a woman older than 75 with acute or convalescent COVID-19. Each CDR3 is given with its conserved first and last residue. The D gene is left open where the match is weak. Not every row has a clone size; where given, it reads once, few, many or a size class.

12	-	TRBJ1-1	-	TRBV7-9	CASSLLNTEAFF	TGTGCCAGCAGCTTACTTAACACTGAAGCTTTCTTT
15	TRBD2	TRBJ2-1	-	TRBV7-3	CASSFSGGPYNEQFF	TGTGCCAGCAGTTTTAGCGGGGGGCCTTACAATGAGCAGTTCTTC
17	-	TRBJ2-7	-	TRBV5-6	CASSLEKGLRPSYEQYF	TGTGCCAGCAGCTTGGAGAAGGGGTTGAGACCTTCCTACGAGCAGTACTTC
12	-	TRBJ1-2	-	TRBV12-3/TRBV12-4	CASSEAYYGYTF	TGTGCATCATCCGAGGCATACTATGGCTACACCTTC
14	-	TRBJ2-3	-	TRBV6-6	CASSYRTGTDTQYF	TGTGCCAGCAGTTACAGGACAGGCACAGATACGCAGTATTTT
14	-	TRBJ1-1	-	TRBV18	CASSPLAANTEAFF	TGTGCCAGCTCACCCCTAGCAGCCAACACTGAAGCTTTCTTT
15	-	TRBJ1-2	-	TRBV18	CASSPPYTANYGYTF	TGTGCCAGCTCACCACCGTACACCGCTAACTATGGCTACACCTTC
14	TRBD2	TRBJ2-1	-	TRBV5-4	CASSLLGGGNEQFF	TGTGCCAGCAGCTTGTTGGGCGGGGGGAATGAGCAGTTCTTC
23	-	TRBJ1-5	-	TRBV21-1	CASLRYSKRRSVRGAKGNQPQHF	TGTGCCAGTCTTCGTTACAGCAAAAGAAGATCAGTTCGGGGGGCGAAGGGCAATCAGCCCCAGCATTTT
13	-	TRBJ1-1	-	TRBV7-3	CASSFTGLTEAFF	TGTGCCAGCAGCTTTACAGGGTTGACTGAAGCTTTCTTT
15	-	TRBJ1-1	-	TRBV29-1	CSVPPPDWENTEAFF	TGCAGCGTCCCGCCACCGGACTGGGAAAACACTGAAGCTTTCTTT
16	-	TRBJ1-1	-	TRBV29-1	CSVEDFPTLMNTEAFF	TGCAGCGTTGAAGATTTCCCGACACTTATGAACACTGAAGCTTTCTTT
14	TRBD2	TRBJ2-1	-	TRBV7-8	CASSFGTSRDEQFF	TGTGCCAGCAGCTTCGGGACTAGCAGGGATGAGCAGTTCTTC
11	-	TRBJ1-2	once	TRBV19	CASGDRYGYTF	TGTGCCAGTGGCGACAGGTATGGCTACACCTTC
12	-	TRBJ1-1	-	TRBV3-1/TRBV3-2	CASSQEGGEAFF	TGTGCCAGCAGCCAAGAGGGGGGTGAAGCTTTCTTT
15	TRBD2	TRBJ2-1	-	TRBV7-8	CASSLSGVTNNEQFF	TGTGCCAGCAGCTTAAGCGGGGTTACTAACAATGAGCAGTTCTTC
14	-	TRBJ2-7	-	TRBV5-1	CASSLASGSYEQYF	TGCGCCAGCAGCTTAGCCTCGGGCTCCTACGAGCAGTACTTC
15	-	TRBJ1-3	-	TRBV9	CASSAGLSSGNTIYF	TGTGCCAGCAGCGCGGGACTGAGCTCTGGAAACACCATATATTTT
16	TRBD2	TRBJ2-5	-	TRBV3-1/TRBV3-2	CASSATLAGGEETQYF	TGTGCCAGCAGCGCCACACTAGCGGGGGGCGAGGAGACCCAGTACTTC
15	-	TRBJ2-1	-	TRBV7-2	CASSLRGAPYNEQFF	TGTGCCAGCAGCTTACGGGGGGCCCCTTACAATGAGCAGTTCTTC
15	TRBD1	TRBJ1-6	once	TRBV18	CASSPGQANNSPLHF	TGTGCCAGCTCACCAGGACAGGCCAATAATTCACCCCTCCACTTT
16	-	TRBJ1-1	-	TRBV4-1	CASSPPPGHYPPEAFF	TGCGCCAGCAGCCCTCCCCCAGGGCATTACCCCCCTGAAGCTTTCTTT
17	TRBD2	TRBJ2-7	-	TRBV10-1	CASSESPLAGDYYEQYF	TGCGCCAGCAGTGAGTCCCCACTAGCGGGGGACTACTACGAGCAGTACTTC
15	TRBD1	TRBJ1-2	-	TRBV16	CASSQLGQGADGYTF	TGTGCCAGCAGCCAATTGGGACAGGGGGCCGACGGCTACACCTTC
15	-	TRBJ1-5	once	TRBV2	CASSRPTGGGQPQHF	TGTGCCAGCAGTCGACCTACAGGTGGCGGTCAGCCCCAGCATTTT
14	-	TRBJ2-2	-	TRBV28	CASSLEGATGELFF	TGTGCCAGCAGTTTGGAGGGGGCCACCGGGGAGCTGTTTTTT
13	-	TRBJ2-5	-	TRBV5-1	CASSRDTFETQYF	TGCGCCAGCAGCCGGGACACGTTTGAGACCCAGTACTTC
15	TRBD1	TRBJ1-6	-	TRBV2	CASLFGTGPNSPLHF	TGTGCCAGCTTATTTGGGACAGGGCCTAATTCACCCCTCCACTTT
14	-	TRBJ1-3	-	TRBV18	CASSADSSGNTIYF	TGTGCCAGCTCGGCAGACTCCTCTGGAAACACCATATATTTT
13	-	TRBJ1-5	-	TRBV19	CASSHQGNQPQHF	TGTGCCAGTAGTCACCAGGGGAATCAGCCCCAGCATTTT
13	TRBD1	TRBJ2-7	-	TRBV7-9	CASSLVAGGEQYF	TGTGCCAGCAGCTTAGTGGCAGGGGGCGAGCAGTACTTC
15	-	TRBJ1-2	-	TRBV19	CASYTTGFMGYGYTF	TGTGCCAGTTACACCACAGGATTCATGGGGTATGGCTACACCTTC
16	TRBD2	TRBJ2-7	-	TRBV5-4	CASSLGTSGGNYEQYF	TGTGCCAGCAGCTTGGGGACTAGCGGGGGGAACTACGAGCAGTACTTC
12	-	TRBJ2-7	-	TRBV9	CASSPSTGSVYF	TGTGCCAGCAGCCCCAGTACAGGGTCGGTGTACTTC
12	-	TRBJ1-2	-	TRBV2	CASSPARGGYTF	TGTGCCAGCTCCCCCGCCAGGGGAGGCTACACCTTC
14	-	TRBJ1-2	-	TRBV7-9	CASSFGGGDYGYTF	TGTGCCAGCAGCTTTGGGGGCGGAGACTATGGCTACACCTTC
14	-	TRBJ1-6	-	TRBV23-1	CASSQGLTDSPLHF	TGCGCCAGCAGTCAAGGGCTGACAGATTCACCCCTCCACTTT
16	TRBD1	TRBJ1-1	-	TRBV27	CASSPADRGPNTEAFF	TGTGCCAGCAGTCCTGCGGACAGGGGGCCGAACACTGAAGCTTTCTTT
15	TRBD1	TRBJ1-1	-	TRBV5-1	CASRPRTGGTTEAFF	TGCGCCAGCAGACCCCGGACAGGGGGCACCACTGAAGCTTTCTTT